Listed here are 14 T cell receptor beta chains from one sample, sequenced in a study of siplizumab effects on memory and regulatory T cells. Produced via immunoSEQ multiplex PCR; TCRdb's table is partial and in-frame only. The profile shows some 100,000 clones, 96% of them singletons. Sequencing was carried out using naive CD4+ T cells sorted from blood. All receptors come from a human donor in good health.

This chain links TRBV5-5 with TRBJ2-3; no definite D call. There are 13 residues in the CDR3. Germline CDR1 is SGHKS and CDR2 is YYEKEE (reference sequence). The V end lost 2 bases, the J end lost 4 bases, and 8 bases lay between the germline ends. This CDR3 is CASSFTSADTQYF. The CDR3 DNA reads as TGTGCCAGCAGCTTTACCTCCGCAGATACGCAGTATTTT.

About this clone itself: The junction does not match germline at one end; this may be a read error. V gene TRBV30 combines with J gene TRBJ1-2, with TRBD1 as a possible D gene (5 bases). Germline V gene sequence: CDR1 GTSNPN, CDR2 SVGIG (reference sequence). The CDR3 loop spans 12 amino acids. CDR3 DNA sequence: TGTGCCTGGAGTGCCCCGACAGCCCAGAAGGCCTTC. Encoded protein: CAWSAPTAQKAF.

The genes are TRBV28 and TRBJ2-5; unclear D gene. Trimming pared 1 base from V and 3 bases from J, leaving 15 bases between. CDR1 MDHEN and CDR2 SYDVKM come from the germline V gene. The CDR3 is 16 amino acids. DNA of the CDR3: TGTGCCAGCAGTTTATCTCTGGGGTCCCTGAAAGAGACCCAGTACTTC. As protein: CASSLSLGSLKETQYF.

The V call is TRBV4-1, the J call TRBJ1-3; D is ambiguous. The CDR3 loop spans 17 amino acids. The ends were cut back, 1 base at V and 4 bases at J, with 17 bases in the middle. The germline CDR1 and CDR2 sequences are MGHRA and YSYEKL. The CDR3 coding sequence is TGCGCCAGCAGCCAAGGGGCCGGGCACCGGAACGGAAACACCATATATTTT. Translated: CASSQGAGHRNGNTIYF.

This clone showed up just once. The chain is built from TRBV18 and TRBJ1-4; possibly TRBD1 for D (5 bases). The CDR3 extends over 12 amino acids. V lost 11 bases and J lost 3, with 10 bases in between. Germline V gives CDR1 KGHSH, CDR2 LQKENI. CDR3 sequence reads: CAGRGANEKLFF. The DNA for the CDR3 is TGTGCCGGTCGGGGGGCTAATGAAAAACTGTTTTTT.

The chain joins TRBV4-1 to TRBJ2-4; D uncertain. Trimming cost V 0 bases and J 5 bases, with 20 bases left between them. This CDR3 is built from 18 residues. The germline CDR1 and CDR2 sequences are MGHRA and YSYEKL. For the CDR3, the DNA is TGCGCCAGCAGCCAAGAACGGTCCAAGCGAGTGTCGCAAAACATTCAGTACTTC. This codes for CASSQERSKRVSQNIQYF.

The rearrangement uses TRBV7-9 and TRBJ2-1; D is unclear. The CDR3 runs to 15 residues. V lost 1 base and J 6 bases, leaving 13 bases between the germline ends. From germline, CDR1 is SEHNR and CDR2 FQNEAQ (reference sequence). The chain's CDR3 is CASSLVRRQSNEQFF. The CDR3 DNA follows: TGTGCCAGCAGCTTAGTACGCCGCCAGTCCAATGAGCAGTTCTTC.

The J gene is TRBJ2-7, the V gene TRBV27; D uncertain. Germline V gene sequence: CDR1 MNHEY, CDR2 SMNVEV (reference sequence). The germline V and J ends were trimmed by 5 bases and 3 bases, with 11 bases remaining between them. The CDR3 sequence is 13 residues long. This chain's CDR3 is CASSPRTRYEQYF. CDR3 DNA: TGTGCCAGCAGTCCTAGAACCCGCTACGAGCAGTACTTC.

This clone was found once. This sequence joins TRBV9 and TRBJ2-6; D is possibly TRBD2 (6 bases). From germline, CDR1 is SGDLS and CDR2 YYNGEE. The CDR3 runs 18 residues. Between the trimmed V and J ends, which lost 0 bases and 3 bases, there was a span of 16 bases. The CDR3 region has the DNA TGTGCCAGCAGCGTAGTGTGGACCGGGGGAGGTGGGGCCAACGTCCTGACTTTC. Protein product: CASSVVWTGGGGANVLTF. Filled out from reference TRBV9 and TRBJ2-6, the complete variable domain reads DSGVTQTPKHLITATGQRVTLRCSPRSGDLSVYWYQQSLDQGLQFLIQYYNGEERAKGNILERFSAQQFPDLHSELNLSSLELGDSALYFCASSVVWTGGGGANVLTFGAGSRLTVL.

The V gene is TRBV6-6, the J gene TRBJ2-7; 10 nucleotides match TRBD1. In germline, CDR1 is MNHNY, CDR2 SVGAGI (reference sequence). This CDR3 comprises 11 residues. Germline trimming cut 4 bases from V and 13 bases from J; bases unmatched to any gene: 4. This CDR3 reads CASSSGQGLYF. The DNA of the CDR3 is TGTGCCAGCAGTTCGGGACAGGGGCTATACTTC.

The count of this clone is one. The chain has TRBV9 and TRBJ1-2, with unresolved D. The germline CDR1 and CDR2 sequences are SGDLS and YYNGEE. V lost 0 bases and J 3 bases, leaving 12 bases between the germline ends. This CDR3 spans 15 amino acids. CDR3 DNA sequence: TGTGCCAGCAGCGTAGGGAAAGAACCCTACTATGGCTACACCTTC. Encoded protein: CASSVGKEPYYGYTF.

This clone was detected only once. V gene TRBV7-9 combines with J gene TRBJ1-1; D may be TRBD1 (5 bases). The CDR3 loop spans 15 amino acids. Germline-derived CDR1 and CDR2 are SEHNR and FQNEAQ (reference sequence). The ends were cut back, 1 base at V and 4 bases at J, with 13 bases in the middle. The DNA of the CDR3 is TGTGCCAGCAGCTTAGTTTTGGCAGGGATCACTGAAGCTTTCTTT. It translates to CASSLVLAGITEAFF.

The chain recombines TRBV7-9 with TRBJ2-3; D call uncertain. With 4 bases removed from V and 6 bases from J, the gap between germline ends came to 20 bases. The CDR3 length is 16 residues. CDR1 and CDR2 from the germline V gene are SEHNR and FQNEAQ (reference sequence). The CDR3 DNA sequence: TGTGCCAGCAGCTACCGGACCACCTCGTCGAGGGATACGCAGTATTTT. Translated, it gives CASSYRTTSSRDTQYF.

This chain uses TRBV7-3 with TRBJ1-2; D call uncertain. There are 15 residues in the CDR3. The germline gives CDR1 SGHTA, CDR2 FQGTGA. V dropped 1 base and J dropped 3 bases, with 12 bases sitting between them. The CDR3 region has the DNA TGTGCCAGCAGCTTAAGTGCATCTGGTGACTATGGCTACACCTTC. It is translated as CASSLSASGDYGYTF.